Detailed here is one TCR beta chain. Membership in each cohort depended on participant-reported clinical history. This entry comes from a study of blood T cell repertoires in COVID-19. Germline CDR1 reads SQVTM; CDR2 reads ANQGSEA. CDR3 length: 14 amino acids. J gave up 1 base and V 3 bases, and 5 bases lay outside the gene matches. The assay was immunoSEQ multiplex PCR, and TCRdb's table has in-frame clones only and misses some. The profile shows 310,000 or so clones, roughly 87% of them singletons. The sequence was collected from a woman younger than 30 who had recovered from COVID-19. This rearrangement joins TRBV29-1 to TRBJ2-7; 8 bases line up with TRBD1. Source material: PBMCs or T cells enriched from blood (not recorded which). The CDR3 region is CSVEQGAQSYEQYF. Here the CDR3 DNA reads TGCAGCGTTGAGCAGGGGGCGCAGTCCTACGAGCAGTACTTC.